This T cell receptor beta chain was captured by sequencing in a study of neurological immune-mediated disorders. This clonotype has at least ten counts. TCRdb reprocessed the 5' RACE reads with MiXCR, giving one entry per CDR3 protein. The profile shows approximately 82,000 distinct CDR3 sequences, 13% of them singletons. The CDR3 is 14 residues long. CDR1 is MGHDK, CDR2 SYGVNS, per germline. The V gene end was trimmed by 3 bases and the J gene end by 4 bases; junction bases not matched to a gene: 4. Specified time point: longitudinal time-point 2. The V and J genes are TRBV25-1 and TRBJ1-1; 8 nucleotides line up with TRBD1. The sequencing input was PBMCs. The sequence came from a female donor with HTLV-1-associated myelopathy (HAM/TSP). In DNA form, the CDR3 reads TGTGCCAGCAGTGAGGGGCAGGGGGCCACTGAAGCTTTCTTT. Its protein product is CASSEGQGATEAFF.